A selection of T cell receptor beta chains follows, all from one sample in a study of T cell responses to AZD1222 COVID-19 vaccine. Repertoires were generated with immunoSEQ multiplex PCR, while TCRdb's copy carries only in-frame clones and drops some. The sample shows 95,000 to 120,000 clones, about 86% of them seen only once. Sequences were derived from peripheral blood, sampled on day 0 of AZD1222 vaccination. These receptors were collected from an adult in good health. Both conserved end residues are part of each CDR3. D genes are given only for firm matches. Clone size is shown for a subset of rows, as once, few, many or a class of expanded clone.

v_gene	d_gene	abundance	j_gene	CDR3nt	CDR3aa
TRBV10-1	TRBD1	.	TRBJ1-1	TGCGCCAGCAGTGCCCCGGACAGGGAAGCTTTCTTT	CASSAPDREAFF
TRBV7-3	TRBD1	.	TRBJ1-1	TGTGCCAGCAGCCCAGGGGGCTCGAACACTGAAGCTTTCTTT	CASSPGGSNTEAFF
TRBV6-6	.	.	TRBJ2-3	TGTGCCAGCAGCCCAACGACTAGACTCACAGATACGCAGTATTTT	CASSPTTRLTDTQYF
TRBV9	TRBD1	.	TRBJ1-6	TGTGCCAGCAGCGTAGGGACAGGGAAGAAGAATTCACCCCTCCACTTT	CASSVGTGKKNSPLHF
TRBV6-7	.	.	TRBJ2-5	TGTGCCAGCAGTGAAAGGGGGGCCGTAGAGACCCAGTACTTC	CASSERGAVETQYF
TRBV19	.	.	TRBJ2-2	TGTGCCAGTAGCTACGGGGGCCGTCAAACCGGGGAGCTGTTTTTT	CASSYGGRQTGELFF
TRBV13	.	.	TRBJ2-7	TGTGCCAGCAGCTCCCATACAGGAGGGCGGAAGGGCGGGCAGTACTTC	CASSSHTGGRKGGQYF
TRBV5-1	TRBD1	.	TRBJ1-1	TGCGCCAGCAGCCCGGGACAGGGGGCGTACACTGAAGCTTTCTTT	CASSPGQGAYTEAFF
TRBV6-5	.	.	TRBJ1-5	TGTGCCAGCACCCCGGGGGGGTATCAGCCCCAGCATTTT	CASTPGGYQPQHF
TRBV2	.	.	TRBJ2-3	TGTGCCGGGATGGGCGGGGAACTCACAGATACGCAGTATTTT	CAGMGGELTDTQYF
TRBV19	.	.	TRBJ2-6	TGTGCCAGTAGTATCCAGGGCTCTGGGGCCAACGTCCTGACTTTC	CASSIQGSGANVLTF
TRBV11-3	TRBD2	.	TRBJ2-7	TGTGCCAGCAGCTTAGGCTCTACTAGCGGGGGGACCTACGAGCAGTACTTC	CASSLGSTSGGTYEQYF
TRBV9	.	few	TRBJ1-5	TGTGCCAGCAGCACCCGAACAGGGCAGCCCCAGCATTTT	CASSTRTGQPQHF
TRBV1	.	.	TRBJ2-1	TGCACCAGCAGCCCTGGGACGGACAACAATGAGCAGTTCTTC	CTSSPGTDNNEQFF
TRBV28	TRBD1	.	TRBJ1-3	TGTGCCAGCAGTCCAGGGGGACAGTCCGGAAACACCATATATTTT	CASSPGGQSGNTIYF
TRBV28	.	.	TRBJ2-1	TGTGCCAGCAGTTGGTCTTTTTACAATGAGCAGTTCTTC	CASSWSFYNEQFF
TRBV29-1	TRBD1	once	TRBJ1-2	TGCAGCGTTGGACAGGGGGCGGACTATGGCTACACCTTC	CSVGQGADYGYTF
TRBV12-2	.	.	TRBJ1-5	TGTGCAAGTCGCTTAGGGACAGGGGATAAGAGCAATCAGCCCCAGCATTTT	CASRLGTGDKSNQPQHF
TRBV9	TRBD1	.	TRBJ1-4	TGTGCCAGCAGCGTGGGGGGACAGGTTAATGAAAAACTGTTTTTT	CASSVGGQVNEKLFF
TRBV5-4	TRBD1	.	TRBJ1-2	TGTGCCAGCAGCTTGCCCTACCGGGACAGGGGATTTAGCTACACCTTC	CASSLPYRDRGFSYTF
TRBV6-2/TRBV6-3	.	.	TRBJ1-2	TGTGCCAGCAGTTGGACTAACTATGGCTACACCTTC	CASSWTNYGYTF
TRBV30	.	.	TRBJ1-2	TGTGCCTGGAGTGGGATGAGGGGCGGATATGGCTACACCTTC	CAWSGMRGGYGYTF
TRBV5-6	.	.	TRBJ1-2	TGTGCCAGCAGCCCCCAGGCGGGGGGGAACTATGGCTACACCTTC	CASSPQAGGNYGYTF
TRBV2	.	.	TRBJ1-1	TGTGCCAGCGGACCCCACGACTGGGGCCCCGTGAACACTGAAGCTTTCTTT	CASGPHDWGPVNTEAFF
TRBV15	.	few	TRBJ1-4	TGTGCCTCCCAATCGGGTGGGGCAGGGGAAAAACTGTTTTTT	CASQSGGAGEKLFF
TRBV6-5	.	.	TRBJ2-1	TGTGCCAGCAGGGGACCTCCAGGCAATGAGCAGTTCTTC	CASRGPPGNEQFF
TRBV3-1/TRBV3-2	.	.	TRBJ1-3	TGTGCCAGCAGCTACGCGGGCTCTGGAAACACCATATATTTT	CASSYAGSGNTIYF
TRBV5-1	TRBD2	.	TRBJ2-6	TGCGCCAGCAGCTTGGCCGGGGGGACCTCTGGGGCCAACGTCCTGACTTTC	CASSLAGGTSGANVLTF
TRBV7-7	.	.	TRBJ2-6	TGTGCAAAAAAGGGTTCTGGGGCCAACGTCCTGACTTTC	CAKKGSGANVLTF
TRBV5-3	.	.	TRBJ2-1	TGTGCCAGAAAAAGCGGGCGGAACTACAATGAGCAGTTCTTC	CARKSGRNYNEQFF
TRBV11-3	TRBD2	.	TRBJ2-1	TGTGCCAGCAGCTTAGGGGACTTTCTAGCGGGGGGGCGAAATGAGCAGTTCTTC	CASSLGDFLAGGRNEQFF
TRBV3-1/TRBV3-2	.	.	TRBJ2-1	TGTGCCAGCAGCCAAGACCCGGGGAGCTCCTACAATGAGCAGTTCTTC	CASSQDPGSSYNEQFF
TRBV15	.	.	TRBJ1-3	TGTGCCACCAGCAGGAAGCGACGGGGATATAGCCGAAACACCATATATTTT	CATSRKRRGYSRNTIYF
TRBV2	.	.	TRBJ2-1	TGTGCCAGCGGGGGGATCGACAATGAGCAGTTCTTC	CASGGIDNEQFF
TRBV7-2	.	.	TRBJ1-5	TGTGCCAGCAGCCGACAGAGTGATCAGCCCCAGCATTTT	CASSRQSDQPQHF
TRBV21-1	.	.	TRBJ1-1	TGTGAGGGGACAGTTAACACTGAAGCTTTCTTT	CEGTVNTEAFF
TRBV3-1/TRBV3-2	.	.	TRBJ2-1	TGTGCCAGCAGCCAAGGGAAGGGAAAGAAGATCTTC	CASSQGKGKKIF
TRBV18	TRBD2	.	TRBJ2-3	TGTGCCAGCTCACCCCGCCCTAGCGGGGCCGCAGATACGCAGTATTTT	CASSPRPSGAADTQYF
TRBV6-5	.	.	TRBJ2-7	TGTGCCAGCAGGTTCGCAGGGTCCCACGAGCAGTACTTC	CASRFAGSHEQYF
TRBV7-8	.	.	TRBJ1-2	TGTGCCAGCAGCTTAGAACAACTCCTCGGCTACACCTTC	CASSLEQLLGYTF
TRBV7-3	.	once	TRBJ2-2	TGTGCCAGCAGCCAATCCCCCTCGACTGTTAACACCGGGGAGCTGTTTTTT	CASSQSPSTVNTGELFF
TRBV19	TRBD2	.	TRBJ2-1	TGTGCCAGTAGTCCCGGCGGGGGGCCGATTGAGCAGTTCTTC	CASSPGGGPIEQFF
TRBV6-4	.	once	TRBJ1-4	TGTGCCAGCAGTCCGCCTTACCCTGAAAAACTGTTTTTT	CASSPPYPEKLFF
TRBV19	.	once	TRBJ1-5	TGTGCCAGTAGTGGAGGGGGGTTACAGCCCCAGCATTTT	CASSGGGLQPQHF
TRBV6-5	.	once	TRBJ2-3	TGTGCCAGCAGTTACTCTCCTAGCCTACGCACAGATACGCAGTATTTT	CASSYSPSLRTDTQYF
TRBV18	TRBD2	.	TRBJ2-2	TGTGCCAGCTCACCACCGACTAGCGGGGGCAACACCGGGGAGCTGTTTTTT	CASSPPTSGGNTGELFF
TRBV5-1	.	.	TRBJ1-1	TGCGCCAGCAGCTCGGGCGTTGGGGTCCTGAACACTGAAGCTTTCTTT	CASSSGVGVLNTEAFF
TRBV9	TRBD1	.	TRBJ2-7	TGTGCCAGCAGCGAGGGGGACAGGGCGCCCGAGCAGTACTTC	CASSEGDRAPEQYF
TRBV14	.	.	TRBJ1-2	TGTGCCAGCAGCCAAGAGGGGACCTATGGCTACACCTTC	CASSQEGTYGYTF
TRBV5-1	TRBD2	.	TRBJ2-4	TGCGCCAGCAGCTTGGCGCGGGGGGAGGGAGCCAAAAACATTCAGTACTTC	CASSLARGEGAKNIQYF
TRBV27	.	.	TRBJ2-2	TGTGCCAGCAGTCTCGGGGCGAACACCGGGGAGCTGTTTTTT	CASSLGANTGELFF
TRBV5-1	TRBD2	.	TRBJ2-1	TGCGCCAGCAGCGGTCCCATCGGGGGGGCTGAGCAGTTCTTC	CASSGPIGGAEQFF
TRBV15	.	.	TRBJ1-2	TGTGCCACCAGCAGAGATGAGTGGACTCAGGGGACTAACTATGGCTACACCTTC	CATSRDEWTQGTNYGYTF
TRBV5-1	TRBD2	.	TRBJ2-5	TGCGCCAGCAGCTCCGGACTAGCGGGGGGTCAAGAGACCCAGTACTTC	CASSSGLAGGQETQYF
TRBV7-9	TRBD1	.	TRBJ1-2	TGTGCCAGCGAGGGACAGGAGAACTATGGCTACACCTTC	CASEGQENYGYTF
TRBV12-3/TRBV12-4	.	.	TRBJ1-2	TGTGCCAGCACCACCGGATCTAAATATGGCTACACCTTC	CASTTGSKYGYTF
TRBV2	TRBD1	.	TRBJ1-1	TGTGCCAGCACCCCCGGACAGGGGAAAGCTTTCTTT	CASTPGQGKAFF
TRBV28	TRBD1	.	TRBJ2-7	TGTGCCAGCAGTATATACACGGGACAGGGGACCTACGAGCAGTACTTC	CASSIYTGQGTYEQYF
TRBV28	TRBD2	.	TRBJ2-7	TGTGCCAGCAGTTTCAGTAGCGGGGGAAACTACGAGCAGTACTTC	CASSFSSGGNYEQYF
TRBV4-2	TRBD2	.	TRBJ2-2	TGTGCCAGCAGCCAAGTCGTAGCGGGCCCGAACACCGGGGAGCTGTTTTTT	CASSQVVAGPNTGELFF